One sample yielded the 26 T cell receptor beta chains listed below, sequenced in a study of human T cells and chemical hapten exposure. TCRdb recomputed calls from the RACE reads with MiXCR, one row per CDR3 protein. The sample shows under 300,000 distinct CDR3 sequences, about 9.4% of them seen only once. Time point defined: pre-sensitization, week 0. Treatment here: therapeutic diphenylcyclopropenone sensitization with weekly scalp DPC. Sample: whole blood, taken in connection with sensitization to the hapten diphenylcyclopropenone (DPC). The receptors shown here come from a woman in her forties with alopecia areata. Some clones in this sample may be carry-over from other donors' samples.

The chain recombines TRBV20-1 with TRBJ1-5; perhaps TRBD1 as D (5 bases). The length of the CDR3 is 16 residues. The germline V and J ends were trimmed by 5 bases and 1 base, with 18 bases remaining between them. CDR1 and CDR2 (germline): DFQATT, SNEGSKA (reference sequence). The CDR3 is CSARPGGGGSNQPQHF. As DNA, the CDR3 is TGCAGTGCTCGCCCGGGAGGTGGGGGAAGCAATCAGCCCCAGCATTTT.

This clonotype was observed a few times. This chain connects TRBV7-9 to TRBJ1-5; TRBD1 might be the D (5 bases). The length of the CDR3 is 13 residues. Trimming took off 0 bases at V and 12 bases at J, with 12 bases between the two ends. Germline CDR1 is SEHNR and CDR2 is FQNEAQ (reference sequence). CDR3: CASSLAGGEVQHF. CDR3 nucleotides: TGTGCCAGCAGCTTAGCCGGAGGGGAGGTCCAGCATTTT.

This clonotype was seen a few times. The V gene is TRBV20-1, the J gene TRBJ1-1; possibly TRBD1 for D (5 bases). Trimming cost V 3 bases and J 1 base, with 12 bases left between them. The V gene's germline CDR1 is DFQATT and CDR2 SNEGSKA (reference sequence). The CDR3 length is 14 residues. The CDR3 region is CSASPSTANTEAFF. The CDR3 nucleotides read TGCAGTGCTAGTCCCTCGACAGCGAACACTGAAGCTTTCTTT.

CDR3 amino acids: CASTLGGPNTGELFF. The CDR3 DNA reads as TGTGCCAGCACCCTCGGGGGGCCCAACACCGGGGAGCTGTTTTTT. The chain is built from TRBV5-6 and TRBJ2-2, with D perhaps matching TRBD2 (7 bases). Germline V CDR1 and CDR2: SGHDT, YYEEEE. V was pared by 6 bases and J by 2 bases, with 14 bases between. This CDR3 region has 15 residues.

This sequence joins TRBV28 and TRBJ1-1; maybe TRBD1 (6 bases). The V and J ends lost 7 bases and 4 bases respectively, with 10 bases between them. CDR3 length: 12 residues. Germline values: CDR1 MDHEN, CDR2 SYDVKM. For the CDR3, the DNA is TGTGCCAGCAAAACAGGGACCACTGAAGCTTTCTTT. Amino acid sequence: CASKTGTTEAFF.

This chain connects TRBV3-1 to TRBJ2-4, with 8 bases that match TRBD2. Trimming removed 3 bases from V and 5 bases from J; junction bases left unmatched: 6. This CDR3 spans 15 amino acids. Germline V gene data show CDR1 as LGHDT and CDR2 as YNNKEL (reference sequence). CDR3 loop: CASSQAPGGENIQYF. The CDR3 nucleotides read TGTGCCAGCAGCCAGGCCCCCGGGGGGGAAAACATTCAGTACTTC.

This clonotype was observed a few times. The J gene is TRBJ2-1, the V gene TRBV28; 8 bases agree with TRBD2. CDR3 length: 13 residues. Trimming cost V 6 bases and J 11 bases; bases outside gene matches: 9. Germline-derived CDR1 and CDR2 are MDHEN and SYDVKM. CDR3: CASRFRLASQQFF. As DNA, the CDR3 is TGTGCCAGCAGATTCCGACTAGCGTCCCAGCAGTTCTTC.

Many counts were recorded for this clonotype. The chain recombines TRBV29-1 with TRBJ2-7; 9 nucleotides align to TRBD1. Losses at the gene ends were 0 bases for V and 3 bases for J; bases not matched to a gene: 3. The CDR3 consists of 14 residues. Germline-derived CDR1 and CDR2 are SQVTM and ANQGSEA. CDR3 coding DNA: TGCAGCGTTGAAGATAGGGACAGGGTCTACGAGCAGTACTTC. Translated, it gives CSVEDRDRVYEQYF.

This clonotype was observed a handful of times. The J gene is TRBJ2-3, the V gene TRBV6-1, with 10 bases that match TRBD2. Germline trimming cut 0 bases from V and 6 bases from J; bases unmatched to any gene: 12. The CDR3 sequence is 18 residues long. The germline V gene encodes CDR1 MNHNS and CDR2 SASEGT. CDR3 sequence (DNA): TGTGCCAGCAGTGAAGCCCGGGCTAGCGGGAGAGGATGGGATACGCAGTATTTT. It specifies CASSEARASGRGWDTQYF.

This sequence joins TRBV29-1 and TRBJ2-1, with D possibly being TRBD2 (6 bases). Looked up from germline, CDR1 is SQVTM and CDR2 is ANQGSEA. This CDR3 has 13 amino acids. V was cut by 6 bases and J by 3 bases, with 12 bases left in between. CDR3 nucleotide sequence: TGCAGCGTCAGACGGGGGAACTACAATGAGCAGTTCTTC. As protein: CSVRRGNYNEQFF.

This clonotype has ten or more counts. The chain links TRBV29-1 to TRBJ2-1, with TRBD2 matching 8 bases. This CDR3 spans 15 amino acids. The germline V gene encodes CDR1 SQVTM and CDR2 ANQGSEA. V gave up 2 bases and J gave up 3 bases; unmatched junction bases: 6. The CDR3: CSVELTSGNYNEQFF. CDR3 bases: TGCAGCGTTGAATTAACTAGCGGAAACTACAATGAGCAGTTCTTC.

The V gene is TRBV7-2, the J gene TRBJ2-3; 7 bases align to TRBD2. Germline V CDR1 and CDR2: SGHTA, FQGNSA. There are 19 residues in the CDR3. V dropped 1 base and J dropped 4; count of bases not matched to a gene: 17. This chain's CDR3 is CASSLGWLKRGDRADTQYF. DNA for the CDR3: TGTGCCAGCAGCTTAGGTTGGTTGAAGCGGGGCGATAGGGCAGATACGCAGTATTTT.

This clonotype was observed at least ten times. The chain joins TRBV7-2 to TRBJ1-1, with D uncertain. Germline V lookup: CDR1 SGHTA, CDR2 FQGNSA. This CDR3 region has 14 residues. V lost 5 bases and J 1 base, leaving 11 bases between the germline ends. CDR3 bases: TGTGCCAGCAGCCCTAAACCGGCGAACACTGAAGCTTTCTTT. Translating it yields CASSPKPANTEAFF.

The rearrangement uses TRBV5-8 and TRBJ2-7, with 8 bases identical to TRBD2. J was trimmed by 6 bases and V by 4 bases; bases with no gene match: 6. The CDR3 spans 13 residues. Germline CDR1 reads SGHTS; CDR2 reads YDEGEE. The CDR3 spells CASSPGLGAEQYF. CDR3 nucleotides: TGTGCCAGCAGCCCGGGACTAGGTGCCGAGCAGTACTTC.

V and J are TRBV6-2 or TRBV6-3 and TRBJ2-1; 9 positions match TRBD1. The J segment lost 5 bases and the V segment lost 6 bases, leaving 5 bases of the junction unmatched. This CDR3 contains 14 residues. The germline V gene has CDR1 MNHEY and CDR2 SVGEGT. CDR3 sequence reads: CASRLGTGNNEQFF. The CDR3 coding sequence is TGTGCCAGCAGGCTTGGGACAGGGAACAATGAGCAGTTCTTC.

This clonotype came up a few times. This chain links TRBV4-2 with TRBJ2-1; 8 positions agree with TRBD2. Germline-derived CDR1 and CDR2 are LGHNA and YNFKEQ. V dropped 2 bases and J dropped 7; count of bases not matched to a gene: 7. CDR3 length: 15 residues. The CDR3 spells CASSQPERESNEQFF. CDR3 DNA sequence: TGTGCCAGCAGCCAACCTGAGCGGGAGTCTAATGAGCAGTTCTTC.

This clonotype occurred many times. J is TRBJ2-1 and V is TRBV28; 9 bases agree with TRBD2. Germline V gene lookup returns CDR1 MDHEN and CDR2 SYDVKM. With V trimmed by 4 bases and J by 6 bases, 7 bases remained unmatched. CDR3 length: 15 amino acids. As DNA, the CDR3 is TGTGCCAGCAGTTCGGAACCGGGACTAGCCAATGAGCAGTTCTTC. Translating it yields CASSSEPGLANEQFF.

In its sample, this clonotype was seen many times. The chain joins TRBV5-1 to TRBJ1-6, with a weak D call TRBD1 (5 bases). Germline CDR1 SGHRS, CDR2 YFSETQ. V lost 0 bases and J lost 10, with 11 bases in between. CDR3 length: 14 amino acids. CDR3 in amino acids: CASSLVQGGSPLHF. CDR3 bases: TGCGCCAGCAGCTTGGTCCAGGGTGGATCACCCCTCCACTTT.

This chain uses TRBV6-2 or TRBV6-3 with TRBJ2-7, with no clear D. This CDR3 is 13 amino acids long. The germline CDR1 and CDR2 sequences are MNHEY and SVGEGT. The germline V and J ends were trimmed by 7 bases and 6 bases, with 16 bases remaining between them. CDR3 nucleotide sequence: TGTGCCAGCAATCGGGTCGGATTCTTCGAGCAGTACTTC. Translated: CASNRVGFFEQYF.

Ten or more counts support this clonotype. CDR3: CASSFQAQPGTQYF. CDR3 nucleotides: TGTGCCAGCAGTTTCCAGGCACAACCGGGGACCCAGTACTTC. The chain has TRBV6-2 or TRBV6-3 and TRBJ2-5; D is unresolved. Germline assignment: CDR1 MNHEY and CDR2 SVGEGT. This CDR3 is 14 amino acids long. Trimming cost V 4 bases and J 7 bases, with 16 bases left between them.

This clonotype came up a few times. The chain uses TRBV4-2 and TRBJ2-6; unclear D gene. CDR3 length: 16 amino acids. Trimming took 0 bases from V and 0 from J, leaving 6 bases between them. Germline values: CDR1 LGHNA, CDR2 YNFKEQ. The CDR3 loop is CASSQDQASGANVLTF. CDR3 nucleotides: TGTGCCAGCAGCCAAGATCAAGCCTCTGGGGCCAACGTCCTGACTTTC.

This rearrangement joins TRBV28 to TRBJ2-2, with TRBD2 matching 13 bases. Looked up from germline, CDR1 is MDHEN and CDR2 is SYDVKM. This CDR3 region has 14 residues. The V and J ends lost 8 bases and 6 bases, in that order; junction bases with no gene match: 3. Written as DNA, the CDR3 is TGTGCCAGCGGGACTAGCGGGACGGCCGGGGAGCTGTTTTTT. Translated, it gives CASGTSGTAGELFF.

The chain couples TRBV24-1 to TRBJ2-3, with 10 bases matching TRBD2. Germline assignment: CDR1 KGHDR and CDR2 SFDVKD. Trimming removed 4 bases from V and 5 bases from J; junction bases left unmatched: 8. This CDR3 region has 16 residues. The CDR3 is CATSDPSGRAVDTQYF. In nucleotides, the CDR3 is TGTGCCACCAGTGACCCCAGCGGGAGGGCCGTAGATACGCAGTATTTT.

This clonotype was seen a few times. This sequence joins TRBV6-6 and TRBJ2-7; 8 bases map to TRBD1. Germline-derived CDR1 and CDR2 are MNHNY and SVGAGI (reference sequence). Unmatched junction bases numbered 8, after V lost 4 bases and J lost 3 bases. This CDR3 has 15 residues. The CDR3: CASSSRTGNLYEQYF. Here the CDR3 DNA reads TGTGCCAGCAGTTCGCGGACAGGGAACCTCTACGAGCAGTACTTC.

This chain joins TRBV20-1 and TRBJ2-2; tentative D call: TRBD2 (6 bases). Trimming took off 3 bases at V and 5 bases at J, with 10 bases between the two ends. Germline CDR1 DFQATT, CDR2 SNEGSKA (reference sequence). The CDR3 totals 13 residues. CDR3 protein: CSASGSITGELFF. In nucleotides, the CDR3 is TGCAGTGCTAGCGGGAGTATAACCGGGGAGCTGTTTTTT.

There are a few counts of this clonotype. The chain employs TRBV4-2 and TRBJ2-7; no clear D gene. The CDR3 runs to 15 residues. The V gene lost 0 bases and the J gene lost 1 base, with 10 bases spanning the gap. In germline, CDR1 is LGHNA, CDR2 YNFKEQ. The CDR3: CASSQEGYASYEQYF. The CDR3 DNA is TGTGCCAGCAGCCAAGAGGGGTATGCGTCCTACGAGCAGTACTTC.